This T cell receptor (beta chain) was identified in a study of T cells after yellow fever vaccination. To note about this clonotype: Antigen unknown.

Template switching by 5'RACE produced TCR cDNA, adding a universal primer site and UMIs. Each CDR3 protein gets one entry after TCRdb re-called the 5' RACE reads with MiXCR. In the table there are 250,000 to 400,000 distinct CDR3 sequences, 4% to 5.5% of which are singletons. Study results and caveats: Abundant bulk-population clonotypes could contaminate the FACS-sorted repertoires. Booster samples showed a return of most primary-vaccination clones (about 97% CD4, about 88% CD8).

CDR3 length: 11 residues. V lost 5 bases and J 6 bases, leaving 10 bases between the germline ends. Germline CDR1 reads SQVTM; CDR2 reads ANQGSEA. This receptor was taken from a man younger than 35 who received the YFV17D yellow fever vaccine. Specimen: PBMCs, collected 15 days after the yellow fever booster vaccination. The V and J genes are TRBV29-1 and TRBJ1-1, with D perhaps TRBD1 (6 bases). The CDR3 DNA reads TGCAGCGTTCAGGGGAGCTCTGAAGCTTTCTTT. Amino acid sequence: CSVQGSSEAFF.